Following are 9 T cell receptor beta chains from one sample sequenced in a study of blood T cell repertoires in COVID-19. The repertoire was sequenced with immunoSEQ multiplex PCR; TCRdb's copy has only in-frame clones and lacks some. The data hold approximately 200,000 clones, with around 82% observed a single time. The sample was PBMCs or T cells enriched from blood (not recorded which). All receptors come from a man in his forties who had recovered from COVID-19.

The rearrangement joins TRBV3-1 (or the pseudogene TRBV3-2) to TRBJ1-1; 7 bases are a match to TRBD1. Germline CDR1 reads LGHDT; CDR2 reads YNNKEL (reference sequence). Germline trimming cut 7 bases from V and 2 bases from J; bases unmatched to any gene: 7. CDR3 size: 14 residues. CDR3 protein: CASTTGTDNTEAFF. CDR3 sequence (DNA): TGTGCCAGCACCACAGGGACAGACAACACTGAAGCTTTCTTT.

The V call is TRBV5-4, the J call TRBJ1-2, with D perhaps TRBD1 (5 bases). This CDR3 comprises 14 residues. Germline V gene data show CDR1 as SGHNT and CDR2 as YYREEE (reference sequence). Deletions cut 1 base from V and 8 bases from J, with 15 bases between. The CDR3 spells CASSLHQGMGGYTF. The CDR3 DNA reads TGTGCCAGCAGCTTGCATCAGGGAATGGGCGGCTACACCTTC.

The J gene is TRBJ1-1, the V gene TRBV20-1; 7 bases map to TRBD1. The CDR3 consists of 13 residues. V gave up 6 bases and J gave up 6 bases; unmatched junction bases: 10. Germline CDR1 and CDR2: DFQATT and SNEGSKA (reference sequence). The CDR3 coding sequence is TGCAGTGCCAGTGACAGGGCCGAGGCTGAAGCTTTCTTT. The encoded protein is CSASDRAEAEAFF.

This chain links TRBV5-1 with TRBJ2-5; 7 nucleotides align to TRBD1. CDR1 is SGHRS and CDR2 is YFSETQ in the germline V gene. The J segment lost 4 bases and the V segment lost 2 bases, leaving 2 bases of the junction unmatched. The CDR3 has 13 residues. The CDR3 DNA follows: TGCGCCAGCAGCTTAAGACAGGGAGAGACCCAGTACTTC. This encodes CASSLRQGETQYF.

The rearrangement links TRBV5-5 to TRBJ2-3; D might be TRBD2 (6 bases). The CDR3 runs to 13 residues. Germline values: CDR1 SGHKS, CDR2 YYEKEE (reference sequence). V was pared by 2 bases and J by 4 bases, with 8 bases between. The CDR3 loop reads CASSLPGADTQYF. The CDR3 DNA sequence: TGTGCCAGCAGCTTACCGGGGGCAGATACGCAGTATTTT.

The chain recombines TRBV18 with TRBJ1-5; tentatively, D is TRBD1 (5 bases). This CDR3 is 14 amino acids long. Trimming removed 1 base at V and 4 bases at J, with 8 bases between. Germline values: CDR1 KGHSH, CDR2 LQKENI. For the CDR3, the DNA is TGTGCCAGCTCACCACGGGCAGGGAATCAGCCCCAGCATTTT. As protein: CASSPRAGNQPQHF.

The chain has TRBV2 and TRBJ1-2; D ambiguous. Germline V lookup: CDR1 SNHLY, CDR2 FYNNEI. Trimming left V 1 base short and J 6 bases short, with 6 bases between. The CDR3 runs to 12 residues. CDR3 coding DNA: TGTGCCAGCAGTGAAGATCGAGATGGCTACACCTTC. It encodes CASSEDRDGYTF. The variable domain in full, completed from reference TRBV2 and TRBJ1-2, reads EPEVTQTPSHQVTQMGQEVILRCVPISNHLYFYWYRQILGQKVEFLVSFYNNEISEKSEIFDDQFSVERPDGSNFTLKIRSTKLEDSAMYFCASSEDRDGYTFGSGTRLTVV.

This chain uses TRBV29-1 with TRBJ2-5, with TRBD1 as a possible D gene (6 bases). The CDR3 sequence is 13 residues long. Germline V gene data show CDR1 as SQVTM and CDR2 as ANQGSEA. Trimming removed 4 bases from V and 7 bases from J, with 16 bases in between. The CDR3 spells CSVGPTGPGTQYF. CDR3 nucleotides: TGCAGCGTTGGACCGACAGGTCCAGGGACCCAGTACTTC.

The chain joins TRBV5-6 to TRBJ1-4; no firm D call. CDR1 and CDR2 from the germline V gene are SGHDT and YYEEEE. Trimming shortened V by 2 bases and J by 4 bases, and 15 bases separated the two germline ends. The CDR3 runs 16 residues. CDR3 residues: CASSLGGLGGNEKLFF. CDR3 bases: TGTGCCAGCAGCTTAGGAGGGCTGGGAGGTAATGAAAAACTGTTTTTT.